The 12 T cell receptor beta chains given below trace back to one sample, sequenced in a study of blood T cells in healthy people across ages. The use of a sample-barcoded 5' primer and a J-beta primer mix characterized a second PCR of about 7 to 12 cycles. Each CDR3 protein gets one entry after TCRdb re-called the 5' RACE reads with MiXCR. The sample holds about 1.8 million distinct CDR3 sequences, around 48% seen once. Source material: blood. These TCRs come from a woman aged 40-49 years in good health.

The chain's CDR3 is CASSRDTGGYETQYF. The CDR3 coding sequence is TGTGCCAGCAGCAGAGACACAGGGGGTTACGAGACCCAGTACTTC. The chain employs TRBV2 and TRBJ2-5; TRBD1 matches at 8 bases. This CDR3 has 15 residues. The V gene's germline CDR1 is SNHLY and CDR2 FYNNEI. V gave up 6 bases and J gave up 5 bases; unmatched junction bases: 11.

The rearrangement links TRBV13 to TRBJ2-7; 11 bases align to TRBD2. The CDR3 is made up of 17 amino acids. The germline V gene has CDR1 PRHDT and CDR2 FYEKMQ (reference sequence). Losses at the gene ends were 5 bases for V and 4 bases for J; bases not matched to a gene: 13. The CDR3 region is CASSPRAPSGGLYEQYF. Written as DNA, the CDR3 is TGTGCCAGCAGCCCCCGAGCCCCTAGCGGGGGGCTTTACGAGCAGTACTTC. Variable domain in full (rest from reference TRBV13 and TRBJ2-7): AAGVIQSPRHLIKEKRETATLKCYPIPRHDTVYWYQQGPGQDPQFLISFYEKMQSDKGSIPDRFSAQQFSDYHSELNMSSLELGDSALYFCASSPRAPSGGLYEQYFGPGTRLTVT.

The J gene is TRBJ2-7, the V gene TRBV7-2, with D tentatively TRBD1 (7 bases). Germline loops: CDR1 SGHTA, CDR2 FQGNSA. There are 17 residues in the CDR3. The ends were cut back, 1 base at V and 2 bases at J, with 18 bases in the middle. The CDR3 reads CASSLGRQGGSPYEQYF. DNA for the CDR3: TGTGCCAGCAGCTTAGGGCGACAGGGAGGTTCCCCCTACGAGCAGTACTTC.

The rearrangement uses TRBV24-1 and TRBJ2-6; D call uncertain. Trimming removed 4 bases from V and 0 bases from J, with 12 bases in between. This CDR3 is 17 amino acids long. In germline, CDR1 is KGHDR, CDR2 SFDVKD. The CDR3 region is CATSEGKQHSGANVLTF. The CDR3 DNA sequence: TGTGCCACCAGTGAGGGTAAACAGCACTCTGGGGCCAACGTCCTGACTTTC.

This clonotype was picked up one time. CDR3 coding DNA: TGCAGCGTTGGACACAACGGGGACACTGAAGCTTTCTTT. This codes for CSVGHNGDTEAFF. V usage is TRBV29-1 and J usage is TRBJ1-1; no clear D gene. The CDR3 has 13 amino acids. Germline V gene data show CDR1 as SQVTM and CDR2 as ANQGSEA. The ends were cut back, 4 bases at V and 3 bases at J, with 12 bases in the middle.

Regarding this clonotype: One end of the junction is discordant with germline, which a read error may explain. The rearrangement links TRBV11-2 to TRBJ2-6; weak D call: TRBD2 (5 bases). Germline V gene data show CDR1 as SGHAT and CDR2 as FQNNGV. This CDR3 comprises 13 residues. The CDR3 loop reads CVSGVSGANVLTF. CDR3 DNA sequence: TGTGTCAGCGGAGTTAGTGGGGCCAACGTCCTGACTTTC.

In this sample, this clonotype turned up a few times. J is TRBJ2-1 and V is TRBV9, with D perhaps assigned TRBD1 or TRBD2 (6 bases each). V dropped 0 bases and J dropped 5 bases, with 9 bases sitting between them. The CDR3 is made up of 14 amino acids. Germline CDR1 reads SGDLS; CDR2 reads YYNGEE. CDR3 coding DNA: TGTGCCAGCAGCGTAGGGGGGGCTCACAATGAGCAGTTCTTC. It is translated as CASSVGGAHNEQFF.

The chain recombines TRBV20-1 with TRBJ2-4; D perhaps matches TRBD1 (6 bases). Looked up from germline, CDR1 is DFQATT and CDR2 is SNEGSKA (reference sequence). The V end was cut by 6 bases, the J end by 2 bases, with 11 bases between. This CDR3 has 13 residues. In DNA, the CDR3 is TGCAGTGCGCCAGGGGAGTCCAAAAACATTCAGTACTTC. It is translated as CSAPGESKNIQYF.

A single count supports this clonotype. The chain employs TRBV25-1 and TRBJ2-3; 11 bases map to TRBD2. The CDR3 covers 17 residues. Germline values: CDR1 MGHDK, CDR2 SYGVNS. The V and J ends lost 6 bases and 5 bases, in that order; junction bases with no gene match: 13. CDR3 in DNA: TGTGCCAGCAGGGGAGGAGGTAGCGGGGGGGTACTAGATACGCAGTATTTT. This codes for CASRGGGSGGVLDTQYF.

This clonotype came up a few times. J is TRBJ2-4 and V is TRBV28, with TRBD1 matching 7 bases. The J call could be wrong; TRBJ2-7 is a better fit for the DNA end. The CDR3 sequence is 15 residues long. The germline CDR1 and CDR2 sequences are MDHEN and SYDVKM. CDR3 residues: CASSHRRQGVYEQYF. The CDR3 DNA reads TGTGCCAGCAGCCACAGACGACAGGGAGTCTACGAGCAGTACTTC.

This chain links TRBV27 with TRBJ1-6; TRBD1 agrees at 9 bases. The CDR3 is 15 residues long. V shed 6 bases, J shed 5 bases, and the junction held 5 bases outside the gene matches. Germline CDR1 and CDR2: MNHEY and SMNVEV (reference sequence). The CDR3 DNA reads TGTGCCAGCAGCCACCGGGACAGGGATAATTCACCCCTCCACTTT. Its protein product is CASSHRDRDNSPLHF.

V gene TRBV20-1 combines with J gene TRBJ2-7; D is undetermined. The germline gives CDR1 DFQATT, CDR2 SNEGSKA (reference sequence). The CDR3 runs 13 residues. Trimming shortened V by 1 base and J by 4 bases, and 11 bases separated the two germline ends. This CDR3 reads CSARGEREYEQYF. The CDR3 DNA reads TGCAGTGCTAGAGGGGAAAGAGAGTACGAGCAGTACTTC.